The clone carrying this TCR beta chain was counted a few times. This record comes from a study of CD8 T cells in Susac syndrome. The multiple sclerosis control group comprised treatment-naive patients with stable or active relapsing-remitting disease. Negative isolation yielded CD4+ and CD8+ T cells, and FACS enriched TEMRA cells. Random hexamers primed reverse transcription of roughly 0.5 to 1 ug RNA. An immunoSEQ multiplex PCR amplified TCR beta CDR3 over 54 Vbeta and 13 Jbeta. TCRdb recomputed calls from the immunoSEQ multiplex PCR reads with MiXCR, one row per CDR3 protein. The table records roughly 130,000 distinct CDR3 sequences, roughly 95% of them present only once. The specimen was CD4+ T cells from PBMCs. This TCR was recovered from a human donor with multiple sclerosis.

The CDR3 nucleotides read TGTGCCAGCAGCTTAGGCGGGAGGGGCACAGATACGCAGTATTTT. Encoded protein: CASSLGGRGTDTQYF. The V call is TRBV7-2, the J call TRBJ2-3; 9 nucleotides line up with TRBD2. With 1 base clipped from V and 1 base from J, the junction kept 0 bases outside the gene matches. The V gene's germline CDR1 is SGHTA and CDR2 FQGNSA. The CDR3 has 15 residues.